This TCR beta chain originates from a study of blood T cell repertoires in COVID-19. At the level of the study: The United States, Italy and Spain were the sources of the acute and convalescent COVID-19 samples.

The protocol was immunoSEQ multiplex PCR, while the TCRdb copy is restricted to in-frame clones and leaves out a portion. There are 240,000 or so clones in the sample; about 83% occur only once, and approximately 2.1% lies in the top ten. The junction had 16 bases not matched to a gene; V was cut back by 6 bases and J by 5 bases. The CDR3 has 19 residues. Germline CDR1 is MNHEY and CDR2 is SMNVEV (reference sequence). Those who participated ranged in age from about 18 to 89 years and resided in 20 to 25 US areas. Either two negative PCRs, clearance, or symptom resolution qualified Cohort 3 donors as recovered.

Sequencing input: PBMCs or T cells enriched from blood (not recorded which). This sequence joins TRBV27 and TRBJ2-1; 13 bases match TRBD2. The receptor's source is a woman in her 50s who had recovered from COVID-19. The CDR3 DNA sequence: TGTGCCAGCAGGACTCGACCGGGACTAGCGGGACTCAGCGACAATGAGCAGTTCTTC. It specifies CASRTRPGLAGLSDNEQFF.